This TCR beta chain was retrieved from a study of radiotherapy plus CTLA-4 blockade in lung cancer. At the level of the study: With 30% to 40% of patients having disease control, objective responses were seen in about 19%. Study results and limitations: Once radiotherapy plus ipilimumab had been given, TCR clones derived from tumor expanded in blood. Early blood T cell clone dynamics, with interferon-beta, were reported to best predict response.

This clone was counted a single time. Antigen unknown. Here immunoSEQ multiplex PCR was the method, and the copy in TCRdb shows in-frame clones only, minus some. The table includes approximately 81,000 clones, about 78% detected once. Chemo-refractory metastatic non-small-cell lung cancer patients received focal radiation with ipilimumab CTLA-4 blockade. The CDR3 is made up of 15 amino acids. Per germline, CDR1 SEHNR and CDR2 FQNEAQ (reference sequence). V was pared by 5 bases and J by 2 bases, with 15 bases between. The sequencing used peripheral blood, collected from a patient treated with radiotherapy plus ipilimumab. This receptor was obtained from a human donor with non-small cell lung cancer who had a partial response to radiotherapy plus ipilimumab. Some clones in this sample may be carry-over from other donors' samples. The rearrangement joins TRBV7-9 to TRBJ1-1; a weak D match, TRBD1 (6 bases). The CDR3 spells CASSLLDRSNTEAFF. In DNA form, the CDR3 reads TGTGCCAGCAGCCTCCTGGACAGAAGTAACACTGAAGCTTTCTTT.